The sequence of this T cell receptor (beta chain) was determined in a study of cytomegalovirus exposure and HLA in healthy donors. Regarding the study as a whole: Upon later analysis, HLA-associated TCR beta chains proved more clonally expanded than other, equally common chains.

This clone came up a few times. As yet, its antigen is unknown. The CDR3 loop spans 14 amino acids. CDR1 and CDR2 (germline): SGHVS, FNYEAQ. The V gene lost 1 base and the J gene lost 5 bases, with 12 bases spanning the gap. The PCR employed 60 Vbeta primers together with 13 Jbeta primers. The repertoire was sequenced with immunoSEQ multiplex PCR; TCRdb's copy has only in-frame clones and lacks some. The sample holds roughly 130,000 clones, 6.5% to 9.5% seen once. The chain uses TRBV7-6 and TRBJ2-7; no clear D gene. Sample: PBMCs. The origin of this receptor is a man aged 40-49 years in good health and CMV-seronegative. In nucleotides, the CDR3 is TGTGCCAGCAGCTTAGTCCGATTGTCGGACGAGCAGTACTTC. Encoded protein: CASSLVRLSDEQYF.